The 32 T cell receptor beta chains below were found in one sample sequenced in a study of beta chain features in type 1 diabetes. Findings and caveats of the study: Moderate but significant shortening of TCRB CDR3s was recorded in all four CD4+ subsets from Type 1 diabetes patients.

Their target antigens are unknown. Every isolated RNA sample was fully reverse transcribed, so sequencing captured expressed TCRB transcripts. Sequenced by immunoSEQ multiplex PCR; TCRdb stores in-frame clones only, minus some. Counted here are 600,000 or so clones, roughly 12% occurring once; the ten biggest clones make up around 0.12%. The specimen was naive CD4+ T cells from blood. The receptors shown here come from a man aged 25-40 years with type 1 diabetes.

J is TRBJ2-6 and V is TRBV5-8; D tentatively fits TRBD1 or TRBD2 (6 bases each). The V gene's germline CDR1 is SGHTS and CDR2 YDEGEE. The CDR3 runs to 15 residues. The ends were cut back, 4 bases at V and 0 bases at J, with 8 bases in the middle. The CDR3 loop is CASSPGASGANVLTF. The CDR3 bases are TGTGCCAGCAGCCCGGGGGCCTCTGGGGCCAACGTCCTGACTTTC. Looking up the rest from reference TRBV5-8 and TRBJ2-6 gives the full variable domain: EAGVTQSPTHLIKTRGQQATLRCSPISGHTSVYWYQQALGLGLQFLLWYDEGEERNRGNFPPRFSGRQFPNYSSELNVNALELEDSALYLCASSPGASGANVLTFGAGSRLTVL.

V is TRBV6-5 and J is TRBJ1-4; no clear D gene. The CDR3 is 15 amino acids. Germline values: CDR1 MNHEY, CDR2 SVGAGI. Between the trimmed V and J ends, which lost 6 bases and 6 bases, there was a span of 17 bases. The DNA for the CDR3 is TGTGCCAGCAGCCGACCGGGCTCCGGGGATGAAAAACTGTTTTTT. Protein: CASSRPGSGDEKLFF.

The chain uses TRBV5-4 and TRBJ2-5; no clear D gene. Germline V gene sequence: CDR1 SGHNT, CDR2 YYREEE (reference sequence). V was shortened by 5 bases and J by 2 bases, with 10 bases between the two germline ends. This CDR3 has 13 residues. Here the CDR3 reads CASSTIIQETQYF. CDR3 DNA sequence: TGTGCCAGCAGTACGATTATTCAAGAGACCCAGTACTTC.

In its sample, this clone was seen a few times. V gene TRBV29-1 combines with J gene TRBJ1-2; 10 bases match TRBD1. Per germline, CDR1 SQVTM and CDR2 ANQGSEA. Trimming cost V 2 bases and J 7 bases; bases outside gene matches: 4. The CDR3 is 13 amino acids. The CDR3 DNA sequence: TGCAGCGTTGAACGGGGGACAGGGGCTGGCTACACCTTC. As protein: CSVERGTGAGYTF.

This clone has just a few counts. For the CDR3, the DNA is TGTGCCAGCAGCTCCGACGGGACAGGGACCTACGAGCAGTACTTC. Its protein product is CASSSDGTGTYEQYF. The chain has TRBV7-9 and TRBJ2-7, with TRBD1 matching over 9 bases. V trimming: 4 bases; J trimming: 2 bases; junction bases outside the gene matches: 6. Germline V gene data show CDR1 as SEHNR and CDR2 as FQNEAQ (reference sequence). The CDR3 spans 15 residues.

The genes are TRBV7-2 and TRBJ2-3; 7 nucleotides agree with TRBD1. This CDR3 is 15 amino acids long. V lost 2 bases, J lost 1 base, and 3 bases stayed unmatched. CDR1 and CDR2 (germline): SGHTA, FQGNSA. Written as DNA, the CDR3 is TGTGCCAGCAGCTTAAGTCAGGGGGGCACAGATACGCAGTATTTT. It encodes CASSLSQGGTDTQYF.

This sequence joins TRBV2 and TRBJ2-1; 13 bases match TRBD2. V was pared by 6 bases and J by 5 bases, with 13 bases of the junction left unmatched. Germline V gene sequence: CDR1 SNHLY, CDR2 FYNNEI. The CDR3 totals 18 residues. CDR3 DNA: TGTGCCAGCAGCCCTTTGACTAGCGGGGGGCGATTAGACAATGAGCAGTTCTTC. It encodes CASSPLTSGGRLDNEQFF.

The gene calls are TRBV18 and TRBJ2-7; no reliable D call. CDR3 size: 16 residues. The V gene lost 3 bases and the J gene lost 0 bases, with 15 bases spanning the gap. The V gene's germline CDR1 is KGHSH and CDR2 LQKENI. As DNA, the CDR3 is TGTGCCAGCTCACCCCGCTCTGTTTCAGCCTCCTACGAGCAGTACTTC. This gives the protein CASSPRSVSASYEQYF.

Remarks on this clone: Different DNA sequences within this sample yield the same CDR3. The chain joins TRBV29-1 to TRBJ1-5, with 8 bases that match TRBD1. Germline V gives CDR1 SQVTM, CDR2 ANQGSEA. The CDR3 runs 14 residues. V was clipped by 6 bases and J by 0 bases; unmatched bases: 4. CDR3 protein: CSVGTGYSNQPQHF. Written as DNA, the CDR3 is TGCAGCGTCGGGACAGGTTATAGCAATCAGCCCCAGCATTTT.

This clone was observed a handful of times. The rearrangement uses TRBV5-4 and TRBJ2-7; D not resolved. The germline V gene encodes CDR1 SGHNT and CDR2 YYREEE (reference sequence). The CDR3 contains 15 residues. V was shortened by 0 bases and J by 0 bases, with 10 bases between the two germline ends. This chain's CDR3 is CASSLAGASSYEQYF. CDR3 coding DNA: TGTGCCAGCAGCTTGGCAGGCGCCAGCTCCTACGAGCAGTACTTC.

The chain combines TRBV5-1 with TRBJ2-3, with TRBD1 matching over 8 bases. This CDR3 comprises 16 residues. Germline CDR1 SGHRS, CDR2 YFSETQ. Trimming cost V 4 bases and J 3 bases; bases outside gene matches: 10. The DNA for the CDR3 is TGCGCCAGCAGCACAGGACAGGGAGTCCCAACAGATACGCAGTATTTT. Its protein is CASSTGQGVPTDTQYF. The whole variable domain, filled in from reference TRBV5-1 and TRBJ2-3, reads KAGVTQTPRYLIKTRGQQVTLSCSPISGHRSVSWYQQTPGQGLQFLFEYFSETQRNKGNFPGRFSGRQFSNSRSEMNVSTLELGDSALYLCASSTGQGVPTDTQYFGPGTRLTVL.

This sequence joins TRBV6-5 and TRBJ1-2; TRBD1 is a possible D gene (6 bases). The CDR3 has 15 amino acids. The germline V and J ends were trimmed by 0 bases and 5 bases, with 13 bases remaining between them. Per germline, CDR1 MNHEY and CDR2 SVGAGI. The CDR3 here is CASSYSPGAGYGYTF. The DNA for the CDR3 is TGTGCCAGCAGTTACTCACCGGGGGCGGGATATGGCTACACCTTC.

In this sample, this clone turned up a few times. The genes are TRBV6-5 and TRBJ1-5; 7 nucleotides agree with TRBD1. V was pared by 6 bases and J by 5 bases, with 10 bases of the junction left unmatched. Germline CDR1 and CDR2: MNHEY and SVGAGI. The CDR3 loop spans 15 amino acids. In DNA form, the CDR3 reads TGTGCCAGCAGCCCACGGTTGAGGGGGCATCAGCCCCAGCATTTT. Protein: CASSPRLRGHQPQHF.

This clone was seen more than once but under ten times. The chain links TRBV6-1 to TRBJ2-3, with TRBD1 matching 8 bases. Germline loops: CDR1 MNHNS, CDR2 SASEGT. The CDR3 is made up of 15 amino acids. V dropped 5 bases and J dropped 1; count of bases not matched to a gene: 5. Here the CDR3 reads CASSSQGGGTDTQYF. The CDR3 DNA follows: TGTGCCAGCAGTTCACAGGGGGGCGGCACAGATACGCAGTATTTT.

The rearrangement uses TRBV9 and TRBJ1-6; D unresolved. The CDR3 has 15 residues. CDR1 is SGDLS, CDR2 YYNGEE, per germline. Between the trimmed V and J ends, which lost 3 bases and 0 bases, there was a span of 7 bases. The CDR3 DNA follows: TGTGCCAGCAGCGCAGCCGGCTCCTATAATTCACCCCTCCACTTT. This sequence encodes CASSAAGSYNSPLHF.

This clone was counted only a few times. J is TRBJ2-7 and V is TRBV28, with D possibly TRBD1 on 6 matching bases. V dropped 8 bases and J dropped 4 bases, with 12 bases sitting between them. The CDR3 sequence is 12 residues long. Per the germline V gene, CDR1 is MDHEN and CDR2 is SYDVKM. The CDR3 coding sequence is TGTGCCAGCGGGGGACAACCTTACGAGCAGTACTTC. Its translation is CASGGQPYEQYF.

This clone came up a few times. The chain couples TRBV6-1 to TRBJ2-7; 10 bases agree with TRBD1. J gave up 6 bases and V 2 bases, and 7 bases lay outside the gene matches. CDR3 length: 15 residues. CDR1 and CDR2 from the germline V gene are MNHNS and SASEGT. CDR3: CASSEQTGGFGEQYF. CDR3 nucleotides: TGTGCCAGCAGTGAACAGACAGGGGGCTTTGGCGAGCAGTACTTC.

This clone has a handful of counts. The J gene is TRBJ2-5, the V gene TRBV11-2; 7 nucleotides agree with TRBD1. The CDR3 is 16 amino acids. With 5 bases clipped from V and 2 bases from J, the junction kept 11 bases outside the gene matches. Germline CDR1 reads SGHAT; CDR2 reads FQNNGV. The CDR3 bases are TGTGCCAGCAGCCGTTTCACGGGACAGCTACAAGAGACCCAGTACTTC. Translating gives CASSRFTGQLQETQYF.

The chain couples TRBV5-4 to TRBJ1-2; TRBD1 matches at 7 bases. The trim removed 5 bases at V and 3 bases at J, leaving 10 bases unmatched. Germline-derived CDR1 and CDR2 are SGHNT and YYREEE (reference sequence). There are 15 residues in the CDR3. CDR3 nucleotides: TGTGCCAGCAGACCCGGGACAGACCTTTACTATGGCTACACCTTC. Its protein is CASRPGTDLYYGYTF.

The gene calls are TRBV10-3 and TRBJ1-1, with D maybe TRBD1 (6 bases). This CDR3 spans 13 amino acids. The V end was cut by 8 bases, the J end by 0 bases, with 10 bases between. Germline V lookup: CDR1 ENHRY, CDR2 SYGVKD. The CDR3 protein is CAIDGGLNTEAFF. As DNA, the CDR3 is TGTGCCATCGATGGGGGCCTGAACACTGAAGCTTTCTTT.

This clone came up a few times. The chain recombines TRBV14 with TRBJ2-7; D gene uncertain. V was cut by 4 bases and J by 0 bases, with 13 bases left in between. Germline loops: CDR1 SGHDN, CDR2 FVKESK. CDR3 length: 15 residues. CDR3 bases: TGTGCCAGCAGCCGAAGAGATGTAAGCTCCTACGAGCAGTACTTC. This sequence encodes CASSRRDVSSYEQYF. Variable domain in full (rest from reference TRBV14 and TRBJ2-7): EAGVTQFPSHSVIEKGQTVTLRCDPISGHDNLYWYRRVMGKEIKFLLHFVKESKQDESGMPNNRFLAERTGGTYSTLKVQPAELEDSGVYFCASSRRDVSSYEQYFGPGTRLTVT.

The V and J genes are TRBV7-2 and TRBJ2-1; 9 bases fit TRBD2. The CDR3 has 14 amino acids. The V segment lost 5 bases and the J segment 7 bases; nucleotides outside the gene matches: 6. Germline CDR1 is SGHTA and CDR2 is FQGNSA. The CDR3 coding sequence is TGTGCCAGCAGCCGAGCGGGAGGACAAAATGAGCAGTTCTTC. Its protein is CASSRAGGQNEQFF.

This rearrangement joins TRBV11-2 to TRBJ2-1, with D possibly matching TRBD2 (5 bases). CDR1 and CDR2 from the germline V gene are SGHAT and FQNNGV. This CDR3 contains 14 residues. V gave up 3 bases and J gave up 4 bases, with 10 bases separating them. The CDR3 protein is CASSFGLVYNEQFF. CDR3 coding DNA: TGTGCCAGCAGCTTCGGACTGGTGTACAATGAGCAGTTCTTC. The whole variable domain, filled in from reference TRBV11-2 and TRBJ2-1, reads EAGVAQSPRYKIIEKRQSVAFWCNPISGHATLYWYQQILGQGPKLLIQFQNNGVVDDSQLPKDRFSAERLKGVDSTLKIQPAKLEDSAVYLCASSFGLVYNEQFFGPGTRLTVL.

This clone was found a few times. The J gene is TRBJ1-6, the V gene TRBV4-1; D may be TRBD1 (5 bases). The V and J ends lost 8 bases and 14 bases respectively, with 19 bases between them. The CDR3 has 13 residues. Germline V lookup: CDR1 MGHRA, CDR2 YSYEKL. The CDR3, as DNA: TGCGCCAGCTCCCGGAGGGGCGTTGAATCCCTCCACTTT. This encodes CASSRRGVESLHF.

There are a few counts of this clone. V gene TRBV7-8 combines with J gene TRBJ1-5; D is possibly TRBD1 (6 bases). CDR1 and CDR2 from the germline V gene are SGHVS and FQNEAQ. Deletions cut 1 base from V and 6 bases from J, with 16 bases between. The CDR3 is 16 residues long. CDR3 in DNA: TGTGCCAGCAGCTTAGGTGACGGACAGCGACTTCAGCCCCAGCATTTT. It encodes CASSLGDGQRLQPQHF.

The chain links TRBV6-4 to TRBJ2-6, with unresolved D. CDR1 and CDR2 from the germline V gene are MRHNA and SNTAGT. The CDR3 contains 15 residues. V was trimmed by 3 bases and J by 0 bases, leaving 6 bases between them. CDR3 loop: CASSEQHSGANVLTF. The CDR3 coding sequence is TGTGCCAGCAGTGAGCAGCACTCTGGGGCCAACGTCCTGACTTTC.

This chain joins TRBV7-9 and TRBJ2-5; D is uncertain. The ends were cut back, 6 bases at V and 5 bases at J, with 7 bases in the middle. The CDR3 sequence is 11 residues long. CDR1 and CDR2 (germline): SEHNR, FQNEAQ (reference sequence). The CDR3 spells CASSSAETQYF. CDR3 bases: TGTGCCAGCAGTTCAGCCGAGACCCAGTACTTC.

On this clone itself: Distinct nucleotide sequences in the sample also encode this CDR3. The chain is built from TRBV29-1 and TRBJ2-7, with unresolved D. With 3 bases removed from V and 4 bases from J, the gap between germline ends came to 7 bases. The CDR3 has 11 amino acids. Per the germline V gene, CDR1 is SQVTM and CDR2 is ANQGSEA. The chain's CDR3 is CSVDKGYEQYF. CDR3 DNA: TGCAGCGTTGATAAGGGATACGAGCAGTACTTC.

The rearrangement joins TRBV19 to TRBJ1-1; D perhaps matches TRBD1 (6 bases). Germline-derived CDR1 and CDR2 are LNHDA and SQIVND (reference sequence). Trimming took off 4 bases at V and 2 bases at J, with 14 bases between the two ends. This CDR3 has 15 residues. This CDR3 reads CASSNAGALNTEAFF. As DNA, the CDR3 is TGTGCCAGTAGTAACGCAGGGGCCTTAAACACTGAAGCTTTCTTT.

The chain links TRBV7-9 to TRBJ2-5; 13 nucleotides line up with TRBD2. Trimming removed 11 bases from V and 4 bases from J; junction bases left unmatched: 7. The germline CDR1 and CDR2 sequences are SEHNR and FQNEAQ (reference sequence). The CDR3 totals 14 residues. This CDR3 is CASRTSGGRETQYF. DNA for the CDR3: TGTGCCTCCCGGACTAGCGGGGGAAGAGAGACCCAGTACTTC.

In its sample, this clone was seen a few times. The CDR3 here is CASSLGSFAGGEQFF. As DNA, the CDR3 is TGCGCCAGCAGCTTGGGTTCGTTCGCAGGTGGTGAGCAGTTCTTC. This chain uses TRBV5-1 with TRBJ2-1, with unresolved D. Trimming removed 0 bases at V and 9 bases at J, with 16 bases between. The CDR3 is 15 amino acids. The germline V gene encodes CDR1 SGHRS and CDR2 YFSETQ. Combining the CDR3 with reference TRBV5-1 and TRBJ2-1 gives the whole variable domain KAGVTQTPRYLIKTRGQQVTLSCSPISGHRSVSWYQQTPGQGLQFLFEYFSETQRNKGNFPGRFSGRQFSNSRSEMNVSTLELGDSALYLCASSLGSFAGGEQFFGPGTRLTVL.

In this sample, this clone turned up a few times. The chain links TRBV25-1 to TRBJ2-1; a weak D match, TRBD2 (6 bases). The germline gives CDR1 MGHDK, CDR2 SYGVNS. Trimming left V 5 bases short and J 0 bases short, with 11 bases between. CDR3 length: 15 amino acids. The CDR3 reads CASSLGGSSYNEQFF. CDR3 DNA sequence: TGTGCCAGCAGTCTGGGGGGAAGCTCCTACAATGAGCAGTTCTTC.